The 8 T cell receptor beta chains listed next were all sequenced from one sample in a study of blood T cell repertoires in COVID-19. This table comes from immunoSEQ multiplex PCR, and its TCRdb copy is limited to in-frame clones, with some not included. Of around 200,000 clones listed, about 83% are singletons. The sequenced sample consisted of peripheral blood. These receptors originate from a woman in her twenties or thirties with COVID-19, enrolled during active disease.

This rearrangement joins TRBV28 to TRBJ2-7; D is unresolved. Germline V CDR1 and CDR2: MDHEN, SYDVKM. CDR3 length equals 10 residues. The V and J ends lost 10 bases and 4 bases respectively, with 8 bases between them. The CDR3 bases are TGTGCCACCAAAGAGTACGAGCAGTACTTC. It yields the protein CATKEYEQYF.

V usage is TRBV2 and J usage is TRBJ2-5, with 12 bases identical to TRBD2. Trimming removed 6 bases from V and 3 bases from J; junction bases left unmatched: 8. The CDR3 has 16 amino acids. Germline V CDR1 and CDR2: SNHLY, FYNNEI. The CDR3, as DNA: TGTGCCAGCAGACAGACTAGCGGGAGAGTAGAAGAGACCCAGTACTTC. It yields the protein CASRQTSGRVEETQYF.

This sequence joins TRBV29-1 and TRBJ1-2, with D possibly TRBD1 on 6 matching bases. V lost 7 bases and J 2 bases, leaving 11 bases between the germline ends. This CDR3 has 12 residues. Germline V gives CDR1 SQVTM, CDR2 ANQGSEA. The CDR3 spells CSATGTNYGYTF. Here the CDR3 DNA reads TGCAGCGCAACCGGGACAAACTATGGCTACACCTTC.

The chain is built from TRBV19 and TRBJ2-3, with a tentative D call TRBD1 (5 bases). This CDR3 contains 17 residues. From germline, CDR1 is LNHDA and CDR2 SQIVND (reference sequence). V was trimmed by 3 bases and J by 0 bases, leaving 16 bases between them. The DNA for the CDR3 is TGTGCCAGTAGTATGGTCTCCGGACAAATAAGCACAGATACGCAGTATTTT. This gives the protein CASSMVSGQISTDTQYF.

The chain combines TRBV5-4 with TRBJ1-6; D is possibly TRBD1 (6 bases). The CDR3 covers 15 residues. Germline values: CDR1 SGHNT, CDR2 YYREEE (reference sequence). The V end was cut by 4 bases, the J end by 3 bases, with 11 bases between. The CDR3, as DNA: TGTGCCAGCAGCGTACAACAGGGCTATAATTCACCCCTCCACTTT. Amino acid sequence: CASSVQQGYNSPLHF.

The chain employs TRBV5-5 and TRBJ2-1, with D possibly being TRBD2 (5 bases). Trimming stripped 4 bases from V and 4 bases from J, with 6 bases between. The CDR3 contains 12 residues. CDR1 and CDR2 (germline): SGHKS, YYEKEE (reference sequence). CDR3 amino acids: CASSPGYNEQFF. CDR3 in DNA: TGTGCCAGCAGCCCGGGGTACAATGAGCAGTTCTTC.

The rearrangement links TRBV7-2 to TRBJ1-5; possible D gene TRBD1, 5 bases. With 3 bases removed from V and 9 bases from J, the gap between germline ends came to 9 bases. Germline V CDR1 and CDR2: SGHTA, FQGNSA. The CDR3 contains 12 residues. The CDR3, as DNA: TGTGCCAGCAGCTTGCTGGGGGGGCCCCAGCATTTT. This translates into CASSLLGGPQHF.

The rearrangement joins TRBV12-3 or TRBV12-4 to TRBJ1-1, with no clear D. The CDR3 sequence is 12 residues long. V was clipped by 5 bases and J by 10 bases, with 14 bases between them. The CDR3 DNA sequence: TGTGCCAGCAGTCCCCTTTTGGAGGTAGCTTTCTTT. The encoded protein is CASSPLLEVAFF.